This T cell receptor (beta chain) was recovered during a study of T cells in Graves' hyperthyroidism and ophthalmopathy. General observations from the study: The model forecast ophthalmopathy, anticipating it by a median 6.5 months before onset.

RNA transcripts yielded amplified TCR beta CDR3 regions. In the first-round RT-PCR of the TCR CDR3, the HTBI primer set was used. In TCRdb, the multiplex PCR reads were re-called with MiXCR into one record per CDR3 protein. The data hold hundreds of thousands of distinct CDR3 sequences, with about a sixth observed a single time. CDR3 length equals 14 residues. The germline V gene has CDR1 SEHNR and CDR2 FQNEAQ (reference sequence). The germline V and J ends were trimmed by 0 bases and 3 bases, with 5 bases remaining between them. Ophthalmopathy patients all had a Clinical Activity Score of at least 3, a NOSPECS grade of at least 4 and disease under 3 months old. With respect to this clonotype: Its antigen is undetermined.

The chain carries TRBV7-9 and TRBJ1-4; D unclear. The source of this sequence is a woman younger than 30 with Graves' ophthalmopathy. The sequenced material came from blood. This chain's CDR3 is CASSLAIANEKLFF. In nucleotides, the CDR3 is TGTGCCAGCAGCTTAGCGATAGCTAATGAAAAACTGTTTTTT. Combining the CDR3 with reference TRBV7-9 and TRBJ1-4 gives the whole variable domain DTGVSQNPRHKITKRGQNVTFRCDPISEHNRLYWYRQTLGQGPEFLTYFQNEAQLEKSRLLSDRFSAERPKGSFSTLEIQRTEQGDSAMYLCASSLAIANEKLFFGSGTQLSVL.